Presented here are 32 T cell receptor beta chains from one specimen sequenced in a study of radiation and T cells in renal cell carcinoma. The method was immunoSEQ multiplex PCR; TCRdb's version includes in-frame clones alone and lacks a portion of them. The sample has roughly 100,000 clones; 70% to 85% are singletons. Time point given: baseline pretreatment blood. Noted treatment: 15 Gy SBRT to primary tumor, nephrectomy 4 weeks later. Sequences were derived from blood, sampled from a patient whose treatment included radiotherapy and nephrectomy. These receptors were collected from a man in his sixties with renal cell carcinoma.

This clone turned up a few times. The chain has TRBV7-9 and TRBJ1-2; D is unresolved. The V gene's germline CDR1 is SEHNR and CDR2 FQNEAQ (reference sequence). This CDR3 comprises 14 residues. Trimming took off 5 bases at V and 0 bases at J, with 10 bases between the two ends. CDR3 amino acids: CASSPGSANYGYTF. In DNA form, the CDR3 reads TGTGCCAGCAGCCCGGGGAGCGCTAACTATGGCTACACCTTC.

The rearrangement links TRBV5-1 to TRBJ2-7; D uncertain. The germline V gene has CDR1 SGHRS and CDR2 YFSETQ. V shed 4 bases and J shed 6 bases, with 14 bases lying between them. This CDR3 has 13 amino acids. The CDR3 region has the DNA TGCGCCAGCAGCAGAACGGGTTCGGTCGAGCAGTACTTC. Its translation is CASSRTGSVEQYF.

This clone was recorded only once. J is TRBJ2-7 and V is TRBV7-6; 7 nucleotides match TRBD2. The germline V gene encodes CDR1 SGHVS and CDR2 FNYEAQ. The junction had 3 bases not matched to a gene; V was cut back by 7 bases and J by 3 bases. The CDR3 sequence is 12 residues long. The CDR3 coding sequence is TGTGCCAGCACGGGGGAGGGCTACGAGCAGTACTTC. Protein product: CASTGEGYEQYF.

The gene calls are TRBV25-1 and TRBJ2-1; D gene unclear. Trimming cost V 5 bases and J 10 bases, with 12 bases left between them. Germline V gene lookup returns CDR1 MGHDK and CDR2 SYGVNS. This CDR3 region has 12 residues. In nucleotides, the CDR3 is TGTGCCAGCAGTTACGGCAGGTCAGAGCAGTTCTTC. This codes for CASSYGRSEQFF. Based on the CDR3 plus reference TRBV25-1 and TRBJ2-1, the full variable domain is EADIYQTPRYLVIGTGKKITLECSQTMGHDKMYWYQQDPGMELHLIHYSYGVNSTEKGDLSSESTVSRIRTEHFPLTLESARPSHTSQYLCASSYGRSEQFFGPGTRLTVL.

The CDR3 nucleotides read TGTGCCAGTAACCATGAGGGGACAGGGAGGCTAGCGGGAGGCAATGAGCAGTTCTTC. Its translation: CASNHEGTGRLAGGNEQFF. V gene TRBV19 combines with J gene TRBJ2-1; 11 bases are shared with TRBD2. V lost 7 bases, J lost 6 bases, and 20 bases stayed unmatched. The CDR3 is 19 residues long. Germline CDR1 reads LNHDA; CDR2 reads SQIVND (reference sequence).

DNA for the CDR3: TGTGCCAGCAGCGTAGTTGTCACCGGGGAGCTGTTTTTT. This sequence encodes CASSVVVTGELFF. The chain is built from TRBV9 and TRBJ2-2; no definite D call. Germline V gene data show CDR1 as SGDLS and CDR2 as YYNGEE. This CDR3 is built from 13 residues. Between the trimmed V and J ends, which lost 0 bases and 4 bases, there was a span of 4 bases.

The chain recombines TRBV5-1 with TRBJ2-1; 7 bases agree with TRBD2. Per germline, CDR1 SGHRS and CDR2 YFSETQ. The CDR3 totals 12 residues. Trimming took 4 bases from V and 11 from J; bases not matched to a gene: 6. In DNA, the CDR3 is TGCGCCAGCAGCCTCGGACTAGAGAAGCAGTTCTTC. It is translated as CASSLGLEKQFF.

As DNA, the CDR3 is TGTGCCAGCAGCTTAGGGGGTCCGGATAATGAGCAGTTCTTC. Its protein is CASSLGGPDNEQFF. The rearrangement joins TRBV7-9 to TRBJ2-1; D is unresolved. Trimming stripped 1 base from V and 7 bases from J, with 11 bases between. Germline-derived CDR1 and CDR2 are SEHNR and FQNEAQ (reference sequence). The CDR3 is 14 amino acids.

The chain couples TRBV2 to TRBJ1-2; D is ambiguous. With 6 bases removed from V and 0 bases from J, the gap between germline ends came to 8 bases. This CDR3 contains 13 residues. CDR1 and CDR2 (germline): SNHLY, FYNNEI. CDR3 DNA: TGTGCCAGCAGGCCAGCGACTAACTATGGCTACACCTTC. Its protein is CASRPATNYGYTF.

V and J are TRBV23-1 and TRBJ2-1; D ambiguous. TRBV23-1 is marked as an open reading frame, function uncertain. Deletions cut 0 bases from V and 11 bases from J, with 11 bases between. This CDR3 spans 13 amino acids. CDR3 sequence reads: CASSQSEDPKQFF. In DNA, the CDR3 is TGCGCCAGCAGTCAATCCGAGGACCCAAAGCAGTTCTTC.

The chain carries TRBV18 and TRBJ2-7; TRBD2 matches at 8 bases. The germline V gene encodes CDR1 KGHSH and CDR2 LQKENI. V lost 2 bases, J lost 2 bases, and 2 bases stayed unmatched. The CDR3 has 14 residues. The CDR3 region is CASSPAGGPYEQYF. DNA for the CDR3: TGTGCCAGCTCACCAGCGGGGGGCCCCTACGAGCAGTACTTC.

This rearrangement joins TRBV5-1 to TRBJ1-1; D call uncertain. Trimming pared 4 bases from V and 5 bases from J, leaving 18 bases between. Germline V gives CDR1 SGHRS, CDR2 YFSETQ. CDR3 length: 15 amino acids. DNA for the CDR3: TGCGCCAGCAGCCGGGATACGGTGGCGGAGACTGAAGCTTTCTTT. Its translation: CASSRDTVAETEAFF.

V usage is TRBV28 and J usage is TRBJ1-2; maybe TRBD1 (5 bases). The CDR3 contains 11 residues. Trimming took 6 bases from V and 8 from J, leaving 10 bases between them. Germline values: CDR1 MDHEN, CDR2 SYDVKM. This CDR3 reads CASSLGLGYTF. CDR3 DNA sequence: TGTGCCAGCAGCCTGGGGCTCGGCTACACCTTC.

This chain joins TRBV5-1 and TRBJ2-5; 8 bases align to TRBD2. Per germline, CDR1 SGHRS and CDR2 YFSETQ. V trimming: 0 bases; J trimming: 1 base; junction bases outside the gene matches: 5. The CDR3 has 16 residues. CDR3: CASSLGLAGIQETQYF. The CDR3 DNA reads TGCGCCAGCAGCTTGGGATTAGCGGGGATCCAAGAGACCCAGTACTTC.

This clone is a singleton in its sample. The V call is TRBV19, the J call TRBJ1-4, with a tentative D call TRBD1 (5 bases). Germline-derived CDR1 and CDR2 are LNHDA and SQIVND (reference sequence). Trimming removed 4 bases from V and 8 bases from J, with 11 bases in between. CDR3 size: 13 residues. The CDR3: CASSNNRREKLFF. The CDR3 region has the DNA TGTGCCAGTAGTAACAACAGGAGGGAAAAACTGTTTTTT.

This clone appeared a few times. This chain uses TRBV7-9 with TRBJ1-4; the match to TRBD1 covers 9 bases. CDR1 and CDR2 from the germline V gene are SEHNR and FQNEAQ (reference sequence). The CDR3 is made up of 12 amino acids. Losses at the gene ends were 5 bases for V and 11 bases for J; bases not matched to a gene: 3. CDR3 nucleotides: TGTGCCAGCAGCCGCGGACAGGGGAAACTGTTTTTT. It is translated as CASSRGQGKLFF.

This chain uses TRBV11-2 with TRBJ2-7; 10 nucleotides align to TRBD1. The ends lost 5 bases at V and 7 bases at J; junction bases unmatched: 5. The CDR3 totals 13 residues. Germline V gives CDR1 SGHAT, CDR2 FQNNGV. The CDR3 sequence is CASSADRGAEQYF. The CDR3 bases are TGTGCCAGCAGCGCGGACAGGGGGGCAGAGCAGTACTTC.

The CDR3 protein is CAWRKKQGSSGNTIYF. For the CDR3, the DNA is TGTGCCTGGAGAAAGAAACAGGGCTCCTCTGGAAACACCATATATTTT. This chain joins TRBV30 and TRBJ1-3, with D possibly TRBD1 on 6 matching bases. Trimming pared 3 bases from V and 0 bases from J, leaving 15 bases between. Germline V gene lookup returns CDR1 GTSNPN and CDR2 SVGIG (reference sequence). CDR3 size: 16 residues.

The V and J genes are TRBV6-1 and TRBJ1-3; TRBD1 is a possible D gene (5 bases). Germline V CDR1 and CDR2: MNHNS, SASEGT. The V end lost 0 bases, the J end lost 7 bases, and 16 bases lay between the germline ends. There are 16 residues in the CDR3. CDR3 DNA sequence: TGTGCCAGCAGTGAAGCTTTTGGCCAGGGTAGTAACACCATATATTTT. Residues: CASSEAFGQGSNTIYF.

This clone was found a few times. This rearrangement joins TRBV2 to TRBJ2-3; 9 nucleotides align to TRBD1. Trimming removed 6 bases from V and 5 bases from J; junction bases left unmatched: 9. Germline-derived CDR1 and CDR2 are SNHLY and FYNNEI. The CDR3 totals 15 residues. The CDR3 sequence is CASSDTTGGRDTQYF. CDR3 nucleotide sequence: TGTGCCAGCAGCGACACTACAGGGGGCCGAGATACGCAGTATTTT.

This chain uses TRBV4-2 with TRBJ2-5; D possibly corresponds to TRBD1 (6 bases). V dropped 4 bases and J dropped 4 bases, with 10 bases sitting between them. This CDR3 is built from 13 residues. Germline-derived CDR1 and CDR2 are LGHNA and YNFKEQ. CDR3 coding DNA: TGTGCCAGCAGCCTGCGCAGGGGAGAGACCCAGTACTTC. This sequence encodes CASSLRRGETQYF.

This chain connects TRBV27 to TRBJ2-3, with TRBD2 as a possible D gene (5 bases). The CDR3 loop spans 15 amino acids. Trimming left V 10 bases short and J 0 bases short, with 17 bases between. Germline CDR1 is MNHEY and CDR2 is SMNVEV (reference sequence). The CDR3 sequence is CAIKDRTRSTDTQYF. CDR3 DNA sequence: TGTGCCATCAAGGATCGGACTCGAAGCACAGATACGCAGTATTTT.

V and J are TRBV6-5 and TRBJ2-1, with no clear D. The CDR3 consists of 13 residues. Deletions cut 0 bases from V and 7 bases from J, with 7 bases between. Per germline, CDR1 MNHEY and CDR2 SVGAGI. As DNA, the CDR3 is TGTGCCAGCAGTTACTCGAGAAATAATGAGCAGTTCTTC. This codes for CASSYSRNNEQFF.

The rearrangement joins TRBV19 to TRBJ2-2; a possible D gene is TRBD2 (6 bases). The CDR3 has 14 amino acids. Trimming removed 7 bases at V and 5 bases at J, with 14 bases between. The germline V gene encodes CDR1 LNHDA and CDR2 SQIVND (reference sequence). CDR3 region: CASIPGVETGELFF. The CDR3 DNA is TGTGCCAGTATCCCGGGAGTTGAGACCGGGGAGCTGTTTTTT.

This clone was detected only once. This rearrangement joins TRBV5-1 to TRBJ2-1; 9 bases are shared with TRBD2. CDR3 size: 15 residues. V lost 4 bases and J lost 5; bases outside the gene matches: 7. Germline lookup yields CDR1 SGHRS and CDR2 YFSETQ. The CDR3 DNA reads TGCGCCAGCAGCCTTCGACTAGCGGAGAACAATGAGCAGTTCTTC. It codes for CASSLRLAENNEQFF.

The rearrangement joins TRBV5-1 to TRBJ2-5; possible D gene TRBD2, 6 bases. Trimming pared 1 base from V and 5 bases from J, leaving 15 bases between. The CDR3 consists of 15 residues. The germline CDR1 and CDR2 sequences are SGHRS and YFSETQ. The CDR3 loop reads CASSLRSSAGETQYF. CDR3 in DNA: TGCGCCAGCAGCTTGCGATCTAGCGCGGGGGAGACCCAGTACTTC.

The chain has TRBV14 and TRBJ2-3, with 14 positions matching TRBD2. The CDR3 has 17 amino acids. Germline V gene data show CDR1 as SGHDN and CDR2 as FVKESK. The V segment lost 4 bases and the J segment 6 bases; nucleotides outside the gene matches: 9. Here the CDR3 reads CASSLSGLAGGGDTQYF. The CDR3, as DNA: TGTGCCAGCAGCCTGTCTGGACTAGCGGGAGGCGGGGATACGCAGTATTTT.

The rearrangement joins TRBV15 to TRBJ2-7; TRBD2 matches at 14 bases. The CDR3 consists of 17 residues. Losses at the gene ends were 3 bases for V and 5 bases for J; bases not matched to a gene: 9. The germline gives CDR1 LNHNV, CDR2 YYDKDF (reference sequence). The CDR3 here is CATSSPGTSGSIDEQYF. DNA for the CDR3: TGTGCCACCAGCAGTCCGGGGACTAGCGGGAGCATCGACGAGCAGTACTTC.

V and J are TRBV11-1 and TRBJ2-1; D perhaps matches TRBD2 (5 bases). The germline V gene encodes CDR1 SGHAT and CDR2 FQDESV (reference sequence). This CDR3 is 15 amino acids long. V was pared by 4 bases and J by 4 bases, with 14 bases between. In DNA form, the CDR3 reads TGTGCCAGCAGCTCAAGGGTCACTAGATACAATGAGCAGTTCTTC. Residues: CASSSRVTRYNEQFF.

The CDR3 loop is CASSLVLAGGPGDEQFF. CDR3 in DNA: TGTGCCAGCAGCTTAGTTCTAGCGGGAGGGCCGGGCGATGAGCAGTTCTTC. This chain links TRBV7-2 with TRBJ2-1; 12 bases align to TRBD2. The V segment lost 1 base and the J segment 8 bases; nucleotides outside the gene matches: 9. CDR1 and CDR2 (germline): SGHTA, FQGNSA. The CDR3 is 17 residues long.

This clone was counted a few times. This chain uses TRBV4-2 with TRBJ2-5, with D tentatively TRBD2 (5 bases). The germline V and J ends were trimmed by 2 bases and 0 bases, with 25 bases remaining between them. The CDR3 contains 20 residues. CDR1 is LGHNA and CDR2 is YNFKEQ in the germline V gene. CDR3 coding DNA: TGTGCCAGCAGCCAATCCAAGGCCGGGGATTGGTTAAAGTACCAAGAGACCCAGTACTTC. This codes for CASSQSKAGDWLKYQETQYF.

CDR3 DNA: TGTGCCAGCAGTATGAGCTACGAGCAGTACTTC. Translating it yields CASSMSYEQYF. This chain links TRBV6-1 with TRBJ2-7; D unclear. V dropped 5 bases and J dropped 3 bases, with 5 bases sitting between them. The CDR3 loop spans 11 amino acids. Germline V gives CDR1 MNHNS, CDR2 SASEGT.